Listed below are T cell receptor beta chains from one sample, sequenced in a study of shared clonotypes between healthy human individuals. Using immunoSEQ multiplex PCR, the repertoire was profiled, and TCRdb retains in-frame clones only, with some absent. The sample has around 2,100,000 clones, over 85% seen once. What was sequenced was naive CD8+ T cells sorted from blood. These receptors all stem from a man between 18 and 29 years old in good health. CDR3s include the opening cysteine and the closing phenylalanine or tryptophan. Each record gives: clone size, J gene, V gene, D gene, CDR3 DNA, CDR3 protein. The D gene is left open where the match is weak. Clone size is not always given. Where it is, it says once, few, many or a class for expanded clones.

clone size: .
J gene: TRBJ1-6
V gene: TRBV5-1
D gene: .
CDR3 DNA: TGCGCCAGCAGCACGGGACCAGGGAATTCACCCCTCCACTTT
CDR3 protein: CASSTGPGNSPLHF

clone size: .
J gene: TRBJ2-1
V gene: TRBV10-1
D gene: .
CDR3 DNA: TGCGCCAGCAGTGATGGTGATGAGCAGTTCTTC
CDR3 protein: CASSDGDEQFF

clone size: .
J gene: TRBJ2-1
V gene: TRBV28
D gene: TRBD2
CDR3 DNA: TGTGCCAGCAGTTCCCCCCTACTGAGCGGGGGGGACTACAATGAGCAGTTCTTC
CDR3 protein: CASSSPLLSGGDYNEQFF

clone size: .
J gene: TRBJ1-6
V gene: TRBV6-4
D gene: .
CDR3 DNA: TGTGCCAGCAGTGACTCTTCGGCAAATTCACCCCTCCACTTT
CDR3 protein: CASSDSSANSPLHF

clone size: .
J gene: TRBJ1-5
V gene: TRBV4-1
D gene: .
CDR3 DNA: TGCGCCAGCAGCCAGAGGGGGGGTTCCAATCAGCCCCAGCATTTT
CDR3 protein: CASSQRGGSNQPQHF

clone size: .
J gene: TRBJ2-7
V gene: TRBV4-3
D gene: .
CDR3 DNA: TGCGCCAGCAGCCCCGGGACAGGGATTATAGCGGGATCCTACGAGCAGTACTTC
CDR3 protein: CASSPGTGIIAGSYEQYF

clone size: .
J gene: TRBJ1-4
V gene: TRBV5-1
D gene: .
CDR3 DNA: TGCGCCAGCAGCCCGGAGGCAACTAATGAAAAACTGTTTTTT
CDR3 protein: CASSPEATNEKLFF

clone size: .
J gene: TRBJ1-2
V gene: TRBV6-6
D gene: .
CDR3 DNA: TGTGCCAGTCTAACTACGATGGACAGCTATCACTATGGCTACACCTTC
CDR3 protein: CASLTTMDSYHYGYTF

clone size: .
J gene: TRBJ1-3
V gene: TRBV4-3
D gene: .
CDR3 DNA: TGCGCCAGCAGCCAAGATGCATATTTGGGGGGAAACACCATATATTTT
CDR3 protein: CASSQDAYLGGNTIYF

clone size: .
J gene: TRBJ2-7
V gene: TRBV19
D gene: TRBD2
CDR3 DNA: TGTGCCAGTAGTATTGGCGGCCAGCGGGAGGCCCCCGTACACTACGAGCAGTACTTC
CDR3 protein: CASSIGGQREAPVHYEQYF

clone size: .
J gene: TRBJ2-7
V gene: TRBV2
D gene: TRBD2
CDR3 DNA: TGTGCCAGCAGTTGGGGAGGGAGCTCCTACGAGCAGTACTTC
CDR3 protein: CASSWGGSSYEQYF

clone size: .
J gene: TRBJ2-2
V gene: TRBV5-1
D gene: .
CDR3 DNA: TGCGCCAGCAGCTTGAATGGGGTTGGGTACACCGGGGAGCTGTTTTTT
CDR3 protein: CASSLNGVGYTGELFF

clone size: .
J gene: TRBJ2-1
V gene: TRBV7-2
D gene: TRBD2
CDR3 DNA: TGTGCCAGCAGCCCTTTGGGACTAGAGTACAATGAGCAGTTCTTC
CDR3 protein: CASSPLGLEYNEQFF

clone size: .
J gene: TRBJ2-7
V gene: TRBV30
D gene: .
CDR3 DNA: TGTGCCTGGAGTGTAGTCTTAGGGTCACACAAAGAGTACTACGAGCAGTACTTC
CDR3 protein: CAWSVVLGSHKEYYEQYF

clone size: .
J gene: TRBJ1-1
V gene: TRBV19
D gene: .
CDR3 DNA: TGTGCCAGTAGCGACTTGGGCGGGGCCCCATACTTGTTTGAAGCTTTCTTT
CDR3 protein: CASSDLGGAPYLFEAFF

clone size: .
J gene: TRBJ2-7
V gene: TRBV5-4
D gene: .
CDR3 DNA: TGTGCCAGCAGCTTGATGGGGGCTCTTGAGCAGTACTTC
CDR3 protein: CASSLMGALEQYF

clone size: .
J gene: TRBJ1-1
V gene: TRBV20-1
D gene: .
CDR3 DNA: TGCAGTGTTGAGATGGGGGTTGGAGCTTTCTTT
CDR3 protein: CSVEMGVGAFF

clone size: .
J gene: TRBJ2-1
V gene: TRBV6-5
D gene: TRBD2
CDR3 DNA: TGTGCCAGCAGTTACGCTAGCGGCAATGAGCAGTTCTTC
CDR3 protein: CASSYASGNEQFF

clone size: once
J gene: TRBJ2-1
V gene: TRBV6-5
D gene: .
CDR3 DNA: TGTGCCAGCAGTCCGGGACTTTACAATGAGCAGTTCTTC
CDR3 protein: CASSPGLYNEQFF

clone size: .
J gene: TRBJ1-1
V gene: TRBV4-2
D gene: TRBD1
CDR3 DNA: TGTGCCAGCAGCCAATGGGGCAGGGGGAAAGGCTTGCCTGAAGCTTTCTTT
CDR3 protein: CASSQWGRGKGLPEAFF

clone size: .
J gene: TRBJ1-1
V gene: TRBV4-3
D gene: .
CDR3 DNA: TGCGCCAGCAGCCAAGTTGCCTACAATGGCACTGAAGCTTTCTTT
CDR3 protein: CASSQVAYNGTEAFF

clone size: .
J gene: TRBJ2-5
V gene: TRBV7-7
D gene: .
CDR3 DNA: TGTGCTAGCAGCTTAGGTGGGGGCCTCCAAGAGACCCAGTACTTC
CDR3 protein: CASSLGGGLQETQYF

clone size: .
J gene: TRBJ2-1
V gene: TRBV7-6
D gene: .
CDR3 DNA: TGTGCCAGCAGCCTAGATTCAAGCTCCTACAATGAGCAGTTCTTC
CDR3 protein: CASSLDSSSYNEQFF

clone size: .
J gene: TRBJ2-3
V gene: TRBV27
D gene: .
CDR3 DNA: TGTGCCAGCAGTTTATCTGGCGGGGGCAGAAATACGCAGTATTTT
CDR3 protein: CASSLSGGGRNTQYF

clone size: .
J gene: TRBJ2-5
V gene: TRBV19
D gene: .
CDR3 DNA: TGTGCCAGTAGTTACATGCATGGCAATGAGCAAGAGACCCAGTACTTC
CDR3 protein: CASSYMHGNEQETQYF

clone size: .
J gene: TRBJ1-5
V gene: TRBV11-2
D gene: .
CDR3 DNA: TGTGCCAGCAGCTTAAATCTTGATCAGCCCCAGCATTTT
CDR3 protein: CASSLNLDQPQHF

clone size: .
J gene: TRBJ1-3
V gene: TRBV4-1
D gene: .
CDR3 DNA: TGCGCCAGCAGCCAAGATTGGGGACTTGGAAACACCATATATTTT
CDR3 protein: CASSQDWGLGNTIYF

clone size: .
J gene: TRBJ2-3
V gene: TRBV9
D gene: .
CDR3 DNA: TGTGCCAGCAGCCCCCCCGTGTCGAATACGCAGTATTTT
CDR3 protein: CASSPPVSNTQYF

clone size: .
J gene: TRBJ2-7
V gene: TRBV5-6
D gene: .
CDR3 DNA: TGTGCCAGCAGCTCTGCCGACTACGAGCAGTACTTC
CDR3 protein: CASSSADYEQYF

clone size: .
J gene: TRBJ2-7
V gene: TRBV9
D gene: .
CDR3 DNA: TGTGCCAGCAGCGCCCCGGGACCCCTGTACTTC
CDR3 protein: CASSAPGPLYF

clone size: .
J gene: TRBJ2-5
V gene: TRBV7-9
D gene: TRBD1
CDR3 DNA: TGTGCCAGCAGCTTGGTACCGGGACAGGGGACCGAGACCCAGTACTTC
CDR3 protein: CASSLVPGQGTETQYF

clone size: .
J gene: TRBJ2-5
V gene: TRBV2
D gene: TRBD2
CDR3 DNA: TGTGCCAGCAGTGAAACTAGCGGGGGAGCGGCCCAGTACTTC
CDR3 protein: CASSETSGGAAQYF

clone size: .
J gene: TRBJ2-7
V gene: TRBV5-1
D gene: TRBD2
CDR3 DNA: TGCGCCAGCAGCTTGGGGACTAGCGGGATCTCCTACGAGCAGTACTTC
CDR3 protein: CASSLGTSGISYEQYF

clone size: .
J gene: TRBJ2-7
V gene: TRBV13
D gene: TRBD2
CDR3 DNA: TGTGCCAGCAGCATTAGCGGGAACCCAAACTACGAGCAGTACTTC
CDR3 protein: CASSISGNPNYEQYF

clone size: .
J gene: TRBJ2-7
V gene: TRBV7-9
D gene: TRBD1
CDR3 DNA: TGTGCCAGCAGCTTAGGGAGGGACAGGGTTTCCTACGAGCAGTACTTC
CDR3 protein: CASSLGRDRVSYEQYF

clone size: .
J gene: TRBJ2-7
V gene: TRBV19
D gene: .
CDR3 DNA: TGTGCCAGTAGTATGGCAAGCGTGTCCTACGAGCAGTACTTC
CDR3 protein: CASSMASVSYEQYF

clone size: .
J gene: TRBJ1-3
V gene: TRBV9
D gene: .
CDR3 DNA: TGTGCCAGCAGCGCTGTCTCTGGAAACACCATATATTTT
CDR3 protein: CASSAVSGNTIYF

clone size: .
J gene: TRBJ1-1
V gene: TRBV9
D gene: .
CDR3 DNA: TGTGCCAGCAGCGTCGCCGGGACTGATTATGAAGCTTTCTTT
CDR3 protein: CASSVAGTDYEAFF

clone size: .
J gene: TRBJ2-1
V gene: TRBV7-8
D gene: .
CDR3 DNA: TGTGCCAGCAGCTTAGCGATATTCTACAATGAGCAGTTCTTC
CDR3 protein: CASSLAIFYNEQFF

clone size: .
J gene: TRBJ2-3
V gene: TRBV9
D gene: TRBD2
CDR3 DNA: TGTGCCAGCAGCGTAGTGGCGGGAGGGCCAGATACGCAGTATTTT
CDR3 protein: CASSVVAGGPDTQYF

clone size: .
J gene: TRBJ1-3
V gene: TRBV30
D gene: .
CDR3 DNA: TGTGCCTGGAGTGGTTACGGTAATGGAAACACCATATATTTT
CDR3 protein: CAWSGYGNGNTIYF